This T cell receptor (beta chain) was sequenced for a study of T cell responses to AZD1222 COVID-19 vaccine (dated by TCRdb to about 2021). At the level of the whole study: AZD1222 recipients with second doses at about 4 weeks or about 12 weeks were pooled, because spike-specific TCR depth and breadth did not differ between schedules. TCR sequencing was performed for roughly 240 trial participants, of whom about 210 were given two doses of AZD1222 and around 25 were given two doses of MenACWY control vaccine. Enrollment into the trials was organized by age into subgroups of 18-55, 56-69 and 70-plus years, and those subgroups contained roughly 140, 27 and 60 TCR-sequenced participants, respectively. Here is what the overall study found, with its caveats: Participants were mostly white British, with more females than males. The authors suggested clonal diversity may have been underestimated. Epitopes outside the regions mutated in the B.1.351 and B.1.1.7 variants were reportedly recognized by nearly half of the unique spike-specific TCRs. CD4 TCRs associated with the vaccine covered the entire spike protein, and the dominant responses were in regions 160-218 and 743-854. A significant rise in spike-specific TCR breadth and depth was observed after two AZD1222 doses relative to day 0 and relative to MenACWY recipients. The 56-69-year group was small, and its depth increase did not reach significance, likely because of low power. No day 14 peak-response samples were available, so repertoires were characterized only after the peak T cell response. Only six AZD1222 recipients were SARS-CoV-2 seropositive at baseline, limiting conclusions about previously exposed vaccinees.

Comment on this clone: Its recognized antigen is unknown. No qualities accompany the bases; no much larger clone lies one base away.

The CDR3 regions of human TCRbeta chains were analyzed by immunosequencing. As for how the authors treated the data: TCRs in the repertoires were compared against a reference library of SARS-CoV-2-specific TCRs that had been generated with the MIRA antigen-specificity platform. Breadth was defined as the fraction of unique TCRs that were SARS-CoV-2-associated. Depth was defined as the fraction of total T cells that were SARS-CoV-2-associated. Using the MIRA data, each spike-specific TCR was assigned both to the spike region to which the TCR was reactive and to a CD4 or CD8 class. Log10-transformed breadth and depth values were compared by one-way ANOVA with Sidak's multiple comparisons tests. Sourced from immuneACCESS, this table was stored by TCRdb with only in-frame sequences that have V and J called. A share of the clones is absent; for the studies checked, an unresolved V gene accounts for under half, and the remainder has no known explanation. D and trimming come from the DNA, and the V and J calls and clone size come from that table. The sample table contains around 63,000 clones; only one count was recorded for approximately 83% of them. Roughly a fifth of the sample belongs to the ten largest clones.

Its CDR3 holds 14 amino acids, cysteine through phenylalanine. Only the CDR3 portion is preserved as DNA: 42 bases, with reading frame beginning at the first base. V is cut back by 7 bases and J by 1 base, with 3 bases in the junction unmatched. From the germline V gene (reference sequence), CDR1 is MNHEY and CDR2 is SMNVEV. The time point label, as the study defines it: baseline before first vaccination. Vaccinee samples came from UK trials COV001 and COV002, including a single-blind randomized controlled phase 2/3 trial of AZD1222 (ChAdOx1 nCoV-19) in healthy adults. For TCRbeta chain sequencing, PBMC samples were collected from trial participants at day 0 and at day 28 after the second dose.

The sequence was collected from an adult in good health. The chain joins TRBV27 to TRBJ2-2; 7 central bases correspond to TRBD1. The sequences come from peripheral blood, collected on day 0 of AZD1222 vaccination. The sequence in DNA is TGTGCCAGCAATTACAGGGGGAACACCGGGGAGCTGTTTTTT. It is translated as CASNYRGNTGELFF.